This T cell receptor beta chain appears in the sequencing data of a study of T cell changes during pregnancy in multiple sclerosis. This clone was seen a handful of times. The germline V gene encodes CDR1 MRHNA and CDR2 SNTAGT. The V gene end was trimmed by 3 bases and the J gene end by 8 bases; junction bases not matched to a gene: 12. CDR3 length equals 16 residues. This table comes from immunoSEQ multiplex PCR, and its TCRdb copy is limited to in-frame clones, with some not included. Of 50,000 to 75,000 clones in the sample, roughly 90% were seen once. The material was peripheral blood, obtained in the third trimester of pregnancy. The TCR comes from a female donor in good health, enrolled as a control in a pregnancy study. The chain combines TRBV6-4 with TRBJ2-1; TRBD1 matches 8 bases. CDR3: CASSDPWTGRIDEQFF. DNA for the CDR3: TGTGCCAGCAGTGATCCTTGGACAGGGAGGATCGATGAGCAGTTCTTC.